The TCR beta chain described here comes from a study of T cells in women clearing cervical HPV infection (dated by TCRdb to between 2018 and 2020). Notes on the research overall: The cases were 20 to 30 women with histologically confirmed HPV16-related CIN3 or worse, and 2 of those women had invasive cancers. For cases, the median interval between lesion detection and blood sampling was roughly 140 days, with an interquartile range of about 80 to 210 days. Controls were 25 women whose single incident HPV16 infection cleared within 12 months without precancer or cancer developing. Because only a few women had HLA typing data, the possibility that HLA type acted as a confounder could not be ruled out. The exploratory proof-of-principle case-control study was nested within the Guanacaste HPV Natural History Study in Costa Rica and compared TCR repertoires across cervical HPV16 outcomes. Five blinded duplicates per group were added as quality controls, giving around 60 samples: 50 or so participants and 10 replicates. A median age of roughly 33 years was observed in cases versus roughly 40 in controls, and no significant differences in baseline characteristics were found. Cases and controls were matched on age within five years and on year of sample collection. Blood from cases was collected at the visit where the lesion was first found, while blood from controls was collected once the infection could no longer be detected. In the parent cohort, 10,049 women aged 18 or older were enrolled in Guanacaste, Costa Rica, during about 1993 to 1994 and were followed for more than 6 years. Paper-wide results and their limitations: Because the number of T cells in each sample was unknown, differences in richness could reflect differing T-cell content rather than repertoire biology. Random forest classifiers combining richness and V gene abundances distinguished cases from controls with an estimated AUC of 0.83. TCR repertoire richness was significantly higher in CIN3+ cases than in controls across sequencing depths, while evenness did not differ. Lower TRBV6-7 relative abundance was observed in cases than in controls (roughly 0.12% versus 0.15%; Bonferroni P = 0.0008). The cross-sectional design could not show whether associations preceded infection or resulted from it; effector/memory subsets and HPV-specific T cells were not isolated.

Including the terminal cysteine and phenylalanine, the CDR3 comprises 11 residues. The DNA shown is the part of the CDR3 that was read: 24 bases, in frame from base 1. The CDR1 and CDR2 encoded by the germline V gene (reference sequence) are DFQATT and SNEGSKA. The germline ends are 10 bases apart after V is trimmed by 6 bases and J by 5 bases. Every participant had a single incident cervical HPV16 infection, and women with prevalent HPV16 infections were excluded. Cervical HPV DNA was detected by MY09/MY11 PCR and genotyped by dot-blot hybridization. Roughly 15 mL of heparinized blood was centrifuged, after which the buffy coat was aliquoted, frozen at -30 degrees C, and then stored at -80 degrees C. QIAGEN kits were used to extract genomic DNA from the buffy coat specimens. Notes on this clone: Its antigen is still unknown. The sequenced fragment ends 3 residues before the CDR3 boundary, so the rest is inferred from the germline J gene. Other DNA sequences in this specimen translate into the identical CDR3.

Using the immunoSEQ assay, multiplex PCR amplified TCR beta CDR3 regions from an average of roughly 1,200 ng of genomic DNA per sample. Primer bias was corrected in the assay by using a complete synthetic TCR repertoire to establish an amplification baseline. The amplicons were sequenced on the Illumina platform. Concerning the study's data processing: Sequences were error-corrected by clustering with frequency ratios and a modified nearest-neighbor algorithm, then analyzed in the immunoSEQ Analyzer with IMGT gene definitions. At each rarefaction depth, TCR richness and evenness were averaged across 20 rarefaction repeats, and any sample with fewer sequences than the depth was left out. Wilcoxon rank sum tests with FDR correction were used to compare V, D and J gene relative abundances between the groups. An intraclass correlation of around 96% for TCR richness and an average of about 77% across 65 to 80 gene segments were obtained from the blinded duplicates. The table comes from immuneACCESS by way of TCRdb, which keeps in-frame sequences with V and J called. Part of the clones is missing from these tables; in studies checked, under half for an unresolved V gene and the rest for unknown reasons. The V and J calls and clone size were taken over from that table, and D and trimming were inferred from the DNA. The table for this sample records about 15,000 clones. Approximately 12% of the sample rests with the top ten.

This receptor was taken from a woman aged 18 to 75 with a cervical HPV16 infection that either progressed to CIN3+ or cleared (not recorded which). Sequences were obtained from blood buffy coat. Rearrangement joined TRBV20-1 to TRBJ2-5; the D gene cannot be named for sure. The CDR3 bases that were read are TGCAGTGCGATGGCGGCTGAGACC. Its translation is CSAMAAET. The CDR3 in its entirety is CSAMAAETQYF.